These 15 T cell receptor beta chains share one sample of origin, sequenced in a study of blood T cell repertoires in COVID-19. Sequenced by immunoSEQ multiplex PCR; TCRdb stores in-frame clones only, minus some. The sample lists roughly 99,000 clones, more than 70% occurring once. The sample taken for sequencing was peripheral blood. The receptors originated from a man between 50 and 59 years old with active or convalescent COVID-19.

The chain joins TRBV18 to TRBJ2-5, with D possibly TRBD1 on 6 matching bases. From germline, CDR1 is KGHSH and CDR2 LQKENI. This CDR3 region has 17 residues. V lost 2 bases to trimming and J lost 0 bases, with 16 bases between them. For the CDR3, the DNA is TGTGCCAGCTCACCAGTCCCCGGGACAACCGACCAAGAGACCCAGTACTTC. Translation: CASSPVPGTTDQETQYF.

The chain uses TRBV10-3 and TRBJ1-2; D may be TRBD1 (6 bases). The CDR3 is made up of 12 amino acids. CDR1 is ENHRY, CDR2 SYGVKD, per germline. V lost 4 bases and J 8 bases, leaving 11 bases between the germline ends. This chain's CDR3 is CAISVQGLGYTF. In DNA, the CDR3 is TGTGCCATCAGTGTTCAGGGGTTGGGCTACACCTTC.

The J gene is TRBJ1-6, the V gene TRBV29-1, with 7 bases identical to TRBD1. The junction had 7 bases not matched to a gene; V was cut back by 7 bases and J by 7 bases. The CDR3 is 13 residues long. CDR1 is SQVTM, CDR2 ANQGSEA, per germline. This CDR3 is CSAAWGQNSPLHF. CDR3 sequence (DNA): TGCAGCGCCGCCTGGGGACAGAATTCACCCCTCCACTTT. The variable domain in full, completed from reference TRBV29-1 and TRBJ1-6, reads SAVISQKPSRDICQRGTSLTIQCQVDSQVTMMFWYRQQPGQSLTLIATANQGSEATYESGFVIDKFPISRPNLTFSTLTVSNMSPEDSSIYLCSAAWGQNSPLHFGNGTRLTVT.

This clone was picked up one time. CDR3 coding DNA: TGTGCCAGCAGCCAATTTATCTCGACAGGTTTTCACGCTTTCTTT. This encodes CASSQFISTGFHAFF. V usage is TRBV3-1 (or the pseudogene TRBV3-2) and J usage is TRBJ1-1, with a tentative D call TRBD1 (6 bases). Trimming stripped 2 bases from V and 11 bases from J, with 21 bases between. Germline CDR1 reads LGHDT; CDR2 reads YNNKEL (reference sequence). The CDR3 has 15 residues.

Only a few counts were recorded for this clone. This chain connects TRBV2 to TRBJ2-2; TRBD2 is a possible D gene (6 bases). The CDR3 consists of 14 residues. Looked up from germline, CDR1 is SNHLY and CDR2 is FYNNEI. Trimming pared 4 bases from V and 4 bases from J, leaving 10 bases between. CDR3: CASSAGLPTGELFF. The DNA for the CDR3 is TGTGCCAGCAGTGCGGGACTCCCCACCGGGGAGCTGTTTTTT.

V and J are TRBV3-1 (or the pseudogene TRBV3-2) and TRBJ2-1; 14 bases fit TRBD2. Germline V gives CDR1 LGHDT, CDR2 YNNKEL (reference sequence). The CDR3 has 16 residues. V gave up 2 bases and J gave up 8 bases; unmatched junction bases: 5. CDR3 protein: CASSQYGTSGSDEQFF. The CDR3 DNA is TGTGCCAGCAGCCAATACGGGACTAGCGGGAGCGATGAGCAGTTCTTC.

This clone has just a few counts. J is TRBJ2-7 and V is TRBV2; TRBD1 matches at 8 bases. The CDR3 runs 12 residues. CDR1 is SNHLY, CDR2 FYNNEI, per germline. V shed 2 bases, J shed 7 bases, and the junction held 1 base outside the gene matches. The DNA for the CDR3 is TGTGCCAGCAGTGAATGGACAGGGGAGCAGTACTTC. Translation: CASSEWTGEQYF. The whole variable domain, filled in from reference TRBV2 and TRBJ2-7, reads EPEVTQTPSHQVTQMGQEVILRCVPISNHLYFYWYRQILGQKVEFLVSFYNNEISEKSEIFDDQFSVERPDGSNFTLKIRSTKLEDSAMYFCASSEWTGEQYFGPGTRLTVT.

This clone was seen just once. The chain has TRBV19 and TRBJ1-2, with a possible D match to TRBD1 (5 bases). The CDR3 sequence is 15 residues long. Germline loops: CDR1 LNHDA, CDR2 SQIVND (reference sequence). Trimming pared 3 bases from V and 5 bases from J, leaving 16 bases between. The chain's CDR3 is CASSILPREPYGYTF. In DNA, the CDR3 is TGTGCCAGTAGTATTTTGCCCAGGGAACCTTATGGCTACACCTTC.

The CDR3 DNA sequence: TGTGCCAGCAGCCTCGGACAGTACAATGAGCAGTTCTTC. Encoded protein: CASSLGQYNEQFF. The chain has TRBV12-3 or TRBV12-4 and TRBJ2-1; tentatively, D is TRBD1 (6 bases). Trimming took off 6 bases at V and 4 bases at J, with 10 bases between the two ends. The CDR3 runs 13 residues.

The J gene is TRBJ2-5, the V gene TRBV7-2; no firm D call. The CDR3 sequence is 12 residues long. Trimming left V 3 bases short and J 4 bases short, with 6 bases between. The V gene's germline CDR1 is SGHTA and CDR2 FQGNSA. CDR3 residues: CASSLSRETQYF. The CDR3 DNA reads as TGTGCCAGCAGCTTGAGCCGAGAGACCCAGTACTTC.

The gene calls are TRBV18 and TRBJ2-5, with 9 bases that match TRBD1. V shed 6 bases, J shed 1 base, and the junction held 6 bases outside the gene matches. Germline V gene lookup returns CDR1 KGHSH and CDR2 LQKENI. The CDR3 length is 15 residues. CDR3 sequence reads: CASSQGQGIQETQYF. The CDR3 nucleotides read TGTGCCAGCTCCCAAGGACAGGGGATCCAAGAGACCCAGTACTTC.

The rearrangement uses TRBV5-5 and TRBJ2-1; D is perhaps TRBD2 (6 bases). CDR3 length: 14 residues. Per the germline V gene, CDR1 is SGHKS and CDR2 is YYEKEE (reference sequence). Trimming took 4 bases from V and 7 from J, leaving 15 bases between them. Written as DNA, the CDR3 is TGTGCCAGCAGCCCGGGGACTTTGGGGAATGAGCAGTTCTTC. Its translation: CASSPGTLGNEQFF.

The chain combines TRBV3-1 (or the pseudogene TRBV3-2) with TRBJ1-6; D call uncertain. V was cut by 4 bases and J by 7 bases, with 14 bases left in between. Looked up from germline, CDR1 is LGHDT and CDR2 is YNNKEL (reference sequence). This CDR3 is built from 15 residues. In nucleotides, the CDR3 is TGTGCCAGCAGCCCCCCCTCCGGCGGAAATTCACCCCTCCACTTT. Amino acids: CASSPPSGGNSPLHF.

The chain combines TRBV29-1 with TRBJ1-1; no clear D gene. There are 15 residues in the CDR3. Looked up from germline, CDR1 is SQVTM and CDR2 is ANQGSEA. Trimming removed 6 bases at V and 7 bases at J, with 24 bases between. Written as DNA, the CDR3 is TGCAGCGTCGAAAGCACACACCCGCCAGGATTTGAAGCTTTCTTT. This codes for CSVESTHPPGFEAFF. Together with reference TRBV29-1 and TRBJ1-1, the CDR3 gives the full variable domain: SAVISQKPSRDICQRGTSLTIQCQVDSQVTMMFWYRQQPGQSLTLIATANQGSEATYESGFVIDKFPISRPNLTFSTLTVSNMSPEDSSIYLCSVESTHPPGFEAFFGQGTRLTVV.

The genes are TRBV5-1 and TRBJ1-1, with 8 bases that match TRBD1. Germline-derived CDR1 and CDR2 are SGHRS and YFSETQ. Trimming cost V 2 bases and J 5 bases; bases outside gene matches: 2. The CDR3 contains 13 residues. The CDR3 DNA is TGCGCCAGCAGCTTCACAGGGGGAACTGAAGCTTTCTTT. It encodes CASSFTGGTEAFF. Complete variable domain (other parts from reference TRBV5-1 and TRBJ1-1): KAGVTQTPRYLIKTRGQQVTLSCSPISGHRSVSWYQQTPGQGLQFLFEYFSETQRNKGNFPGRFSGRQFSNSRSEMNVSTLELGDSALYLCASSFTGGTEAFFGQGTRLTVV.